This TCR beta chain was sequenced during a study of T cells expressing NK-cell markers. Study findings and constraints: HCMV specificity of expanded NKG2C+ T cell clones remained unclear. The share of CD8+ T cells held by dominant NKG2C+ clonotypes was about 1.0-8% in 5 or 6 donors.

Regarding this clonotype: As yet, its antigen is unknown.

TCRdb reprocessed the 5' RACE reads; each CDR3 protein has one entry and no DNA is given. The listing records under 600,000 distinct CDR3 sequences. CDR1 ENHRY and CDR2 SYGVKD come from the germline V gene. The CDR3 loop spans 13 amino acids. Sequencing used blood T cells: a sorted CD56 or NKG2C T cell subset, CD4+ or CD8+ T cells, or bulk PBMC T cells (not recorded which). The clonotype originates from a woman aged 45 to 65 in good health. The chain couples TRBV10-3 to TRBJ1-2. CDR3 loop: CAISDTVSYGYTF.